The sample holds a few counts of the clone carrying this T cell receptor beta chain. The antigen is not known. Documented treatment: roughly 10-day PBMC culture with coronavirus spike peptide pools or control peptides (ViraFEST assay). The CDR3 spans 10 residues. Germline V CDR1 and CDR2: SGDLS, YYNGEE. Deletions cut 5 bases from V and 7 bases from J, with 6 bases between. This specimen belongs to a study of vaccination and CD4 T cells after COVID-19. Study-wide points: Convalescent patients' median share of reactive clones seen only post-vaccination was around 84%.

Once obtained from cultured CD4+ T cells, the DNA was sequenced using the Oncomine TCR Beta short-read assay. TCRdb re-analysed the PCR reads in MiXCR, keeping a single row per CDR3 protein. The data show around 26,000 distinct CDR3 sequences, roughly two fifths seen once. Material for sequencing was CD4+ T cells from blood, cultured in vitro. The receptor was derived from a human donor who had recovered from COVID-19. The gene calls are TRBV9 and TRBJ1-1; no reliable D call. This chain's CDR3 is CASRDDEAFF. The CDR3, as DNA: TGTGCCAGCAGGGACGATGAAGCTTTCTTT.